This record looks at one T cell receptor beta chain sequence and its context. These data belong to a study of blood T cell repertoires in COVID-19. At the level of the study: In each case, the material was cDNA or gDNA derived from T cells, B-cell-depleted T cells, or PBMCs.

Original processing methods: Reference gene primer amplification in the assay estimated nucleated cell counts. TCRdb keeps only in-frame clones here, not all; method: immunoSEQ multiplex PCR. For V, J and clone size, that table is used; D and trimming come from the DNA. The data contain roughly 310,000 clones, over 75% of them singletons. CDR3 length: 17 residues. The germline V and J ends were trimmed by 3 bases and 6 bases, with 21 bases remaining between them. Germline lookup yields CDR1 SGHAT and CDR2 FQNNGV. This sequence was found in a woman aged 45-65 years with active or convalescent COVID-19. V usage is TRBV11-2 and J usage is TRBJ2-1, with D possibly matching TRBD2 (6 bases). Specimen: peripheral blood. This CDR3 is CASSFPPGTPQPNEQFF. CDR3 bases: TGTGCCAGCAGCTTTCCCCCCGGGACTCCTCAACCCAATGAGCAGTTCTTC.